One sample yielded the 22 T cell receptor beta chains listed below, sequenced in a study of CD8+ T cells in alopecia areata. Reverse transcription of extracted RNA yielded cDNA, which provided the sequencing template. Produced via immunoSEQ multiplex PCR; TCRdb's table is partial and in-frame only. Of around 140,000 clones listed, about 47% are singletons. The sample consisted of CD4+ T cells sorted from blood, taken at week 0. The receptors shown here come from a human donor with alopecia areata.

J is TRBJ1-2 and V is TRBV29-1; D might be TRBD1 (6 bases). Per germline, CDR1 SQVTM and CDR2 ANQGSEA. Trimming cost V 7 bases and J 2 bases, with 14 bases left between them. The CDR3 consists of 13 residues. The CDR3 sequence is CSAFWQGNYGYTF. In DNA form, the CDR3 reads TGCAGCGCCTTTTGGCAGGGGAACTATGGCTACACCTTC.

V and J are TRBV6-5 and TRBJ2-4; D remains ambiguous. Trimming shortened V by 6 bases and J by 0 bases, and 9 bases separated the two germline ends. Germline-derived CDR1 and CDR2 are MNHEY and SVGAGI. This CDR3 region has 14 residues. DNA for the CDR3: TGTGCCAGCAGCCCGACAATAGCCAAAAACATTCAGTACTTC. This gives the protein CASSPTIAKNIQYF.

This clone was detected a few times. This chain links TRBV29-1 with TRBJ2-1; TRBD1 matches at 7 bases. Unmatched junction bases numbered 6, after V lost 7 bases and J lost 6 bases. This CDR3 has 12 residues. Germline loops: CDR1 SQVTM, CDR2 ANQGSEA. The CDR3 loop reads CSALRDSNEQFF. The DNA of the CDR3 is TGCAGCGCCCTCCGGGACAGCAATGAGCAGTTCTTC.

The chain carries TRBV5-1 and TRBJ2-5, with D hard to call. Germline CDR1 SGHRS, CDR2 YFSETQ. The CDR3 is made up of 13 amino acids. Trimming shortened V by 9 bases and J by 2 bases, and 14 bases separated the two germline ends. CDR3 nucleotide sequence: TGCGCCACCACCTCGGGCCAACAAGAGACCCAGTACTTC. This gives the protein CATTSGQQETQYF.

This clone came up a few times. The chain recombines TRBV7-2 with TRBJ1-3; TRBD1 is a possible D gene (6 bases). This CDR3 spans 15 amino acids. The V gene's germline CDR1 is SGHTA and CDR2 FQGNSA. V lost 8 bases to trimming and J lost 2 bases, with 16 bases between them. CDR3 amino acids: CASGISTGPGNTIYF. The CDR3 coding sequence is TGTGCCAGCGGGATTTCGACAGGTCCTGGAAACACCATATATTTT.

This clone was picked up many times. V is TRBV7-6 and J is TRBJ2-1; D is undetermined. Trimming shortened V by 5 bases and J by 5 bases, and 7 bases separated the two germline ends. Germline loops: CDR1 SGHVS, CDR2 FNYEAQ. This CDR3 contains 12 residues. The CDR3 region is CASSRTNNEQFF. Written as DNA, the CDR3 is TGTGCCAGCAGCCGTACAAACAATGAGCAGTTCTTC.

V gene TRBV27 combines with J gene TRBJ2-7; D gene uncertain. The CDR3 is 15 residues long. CDR1 and CDR2 from the germline V gene are MNHEY and SMNVEV (reference sequence). Trimming took off 3 bases at V and 1 base at J, with 13 bases between the two ends. CDR3 DNA sequence: TGTGCCAGCAGTTTGAAGGCAGCGCCTTCCTACGAGCAGTACTTC. Protein product: CASSLKAAPSYEQYF.

The sample holds a few counts of this clone. This chain links TRBV18 with TRBJ1-2, with 10 bases lining up with TRBD1. The V gene's germline CDR1 is KGHSH and CDR2 LQKENI. The CDR3 is 18 residues long. Trimming removed 2 bases from V and 2 bases from J; junction bases left unmatched: 11. The CDR3, as DNA: TGTGCCAGCTCACCATCGGGACAGGGGATGGATTTGAACTATGGCTACACCTTC. It specifies CASSPSGQGMDLNYGYTF.

This clone was observed a handful of times. This chain links TRBV30 with TRBJ2-3; either TRBD1 or TRBD2 may fit D (5 bases each). Germline loops: CDR1 GTSNPN, CDR2 SVGIG (reference sequence). V lost 2 bases, J lost 0 bases, and 12 bases lay in between. This CDR3 contains 15 residues. CDR3 in amino acids: CAWSSGTLSTDTQYF. Written as DNA, the CDR3 is TGTGCCTGGAGTTCGGGGACCCTTAGCACAGATACGCAGTATTTT.

This chain connects TRBV28 to TRBJ2-5; TRBD1 matches 7 bases. This CDR3 is 18 amino acids long. Trimming removed 4 bases from V and 3 bases from J; junction bases left unmatched: 17. Germline CDR1 and CDR2: MDHEN and SYDVKM. The DNA of the CDR3 is TGTGCCAGCAGTTCCCGACCTCTCAGACAGGGCTTGAAAGAGACCCAGTACTTC. It encodes CASSSRPLRQGLKETQYF.

This clone has a handful of counts. The chain joins TRBV14 to TRBJ2-7; the D is unclear. This CDR3 comprises 12 residues. Trimming left V 1 base short and J 3 bases short, with 4 bases between. Germline V gives CDR1 SGHDN, CDR2 FVKESK. In DNA form, the CDR3 reads TGTGCCAGCAGCCAAGCTAACTACGAGCAGTACTTC. Translation: CASSQANYEQYF.

Details on this clone: Other DNA sequences of this sample code for an identical CDR3. The chain links TRBV5-1 to TRBJ2-3; D perhaps matches TRBD2 (5 bases). From germline, CDR1 is SGHRS and CDR2 YFSETQ. Trimming pared 0 bases from V and 0 bases from J, leaving 5 bases between. This CDR3 comprises 14 residues. In DNA, the CDR3 is TGCGCCAGCAGCTTGGGGACTAGCACAGATACGCAGTATTTT. Translation gives CASSLGTSTDTQYF.

The chain couples TRBV15 to TRBJ1-2; the match to TRBD1 covers 7 bases. CDR3 length equals 14 residues. The germline V gene has CDR1 LNHNV and CDR2 YYDKDF (reference sequence). V was clipped by 2 bases and J by 8 bases; unmatched bases: 8. The CDR3 region has the DNA TGTGCCACCAGCAGACGACAGGGATCGGGAGGCTACACCTTC. This gives the protein CATSRRQGSGGYTF. Variable domain in full (rest from reference TRBV15 and TRBJ1-2): DAMVIQNPRYQVTQFGKPVTLSCSQTLNHNVMYWYQQKSSQAPKLLFHYYDKDFNNEADTPDNFQSRRPNTSFCFLDIRSPGLGDTAMYLCATSRRQGSGGYTFGSGTRLTVV.

This clone was counted once. The CDR3, as DNA: TGCGCCAGCAGCCAAGAGAGGGGAGGTTCCTACGAGCAGTACTTC. Translating gives CASSQERGGSYEQYF. The chain combines TRBV4-1 with TRBJ2-7, with D perhaps matching TRBD2 (6 bases). The CDR3 loop spans 15 amino acids. Trimming removed 0 bases at V and 1 base at J, with 10 bases between. Germline CDR1 reads MGHRA; CDR2 reads YSYEKL.

The chain has TRBV5-1 and TRBJ2-2, with D unresolved. In germline, CDR1 is SGHRS, CDR2 YFSETQ. Trimming left V 4 bases short and J 7 bases short, with 14 bases between. The CDR3 length is 14 residues. CDR3 sequence reads: CASSPGTPRGELFF. As DNA, the CDR3 is TGCGCCAGCAGCCCGGGCACCCCCCGCGGGGAGCTGTTTTTT.

In this sample, this clone turned up a few times. The chain uses TRBV19 and TRBJ2-2; 9 bases line up with TRBD2. Trimming cost V 7 bases and J 4 bases; bases outside gene matches: 4. Germline V gene lookup returns CDR1 LNHDA and CDR2 SQIVND (reference sequence). This CDR3 has 14 amino acids. CDR3 sequence: CASTSSGVTGELFF. CDR3 DNA: TGTGCCAGTACGTCTAGCGGGGTCACCGGGGAGCTGTTTTTT.

The chain couples TRBV30 to TRBJ2-2, with TRBD2 identical over 11 bases. The CDR3 spans 18 residues. Per germline, CDR1 GTSNPN and CDR2 SVGIG (reference sequence). V shed 1 base and J 0 bases; nucleotides not matched to a gene: 7. Here the CDR3 reads CAWSASLAGVTNTGELFF. For the CDR3, the DNA is TGTGCCTGGAGTGCCTCACTAGCGGGAGTGACGAACACCGGGGAGCTGTTTTTT.

The chain has TRBV19 and TRBJ2-2; 9 bases line up with TRBD1. The junction had 4 bases not matched to a gene; V was cut back by 4 bases and J by 4 bases. There are 15 residues in the CDR3. Germline values: CDR1 LNHDA, CDR2 SQIVND (reference sequence). CDR3 sequence (DNA): TGTGCCAGTAGTACGGGACAGGGCACCACCGGGGAGCTGTTTTTT. This translates into CASSTGQGTTGELFF.

This clone was found a few times. The V and J genes are TRBV30 and TRBJ1-2, with a possible D match to TRBD1 (6 bases). V was cut by 7 bases and J by 2 bases, with 14 bases left in between. CDR3 length equals 13 residues. Germline CDR1 and CDR2: GTSNPN and SVGIG (reference sequence). The CDR3 reads CALKGVGNYGYTF. The CDR3 DNA reads as TGTGCCTTAAAGGGGGTAGGCAACTATGGCTACACCTTC.

The chain joins TRBV19 to TRBJ1-2; 7 bases match TRBD1. Germline CDR1 and CDR2: LNHDA and SQIVND (reference sequence). The CDR3 covers 15 residues. V was pared by 3 bases and J by 3 bases, with 7 bases of the junction left unmatched. The CDR3 is CASSIKAQGDYGYTF. The CDR3 DNA follows: TGTGCCAGTAGTATCAAGGCGCAGGGGGACTATGGCTACACCTTC. Supplemented by reference TRBV19 and TRBJ1-2, the full variable domain reads DGGITQSPKYLFRKEGQNVTLSCEQNLNHDAMYWYRQDPGQGLRLIYYSQIVNDFQKGDIAEGYSVSREKKESFPLTVTSAQKNPTAFYLCASSIKAQGDYGYTFGSGTRLTVV.

V usage is TRBV10-3 and J usage is TRBJ2-2; 11 nucleotides align to TRBD2. Trimming removed 10 bases from V and 4 bases from J; junction bases left unmatched: 8. This CDR3 is 15 amino acids long. Germline loops: CDR1 ENHRY, CDR2 SYGVKD. The CDR3 spells CATLYSGRATGELFF. CDR3 bases: TGTGCCACCCTATATAGCGGGAGGGCCACCGGGGAGCTGTTTTTT.

This sequence joins TRBV11-3 and TRBJ2-1; 9 nucleotides line up with TRBD1. The CDR3 is 12 residues long. CDR1 and CDR2 (germline): SGHNT, YENEEA. J was trimmed by 15 bases and V by 2 bases; bases with no gene match: 5. CDR3 DNA sequence: TGTGCCAGCAGCTTACGGGACAGGGATCTGTTCTTC. This codes for CASSLRDRDLFF.